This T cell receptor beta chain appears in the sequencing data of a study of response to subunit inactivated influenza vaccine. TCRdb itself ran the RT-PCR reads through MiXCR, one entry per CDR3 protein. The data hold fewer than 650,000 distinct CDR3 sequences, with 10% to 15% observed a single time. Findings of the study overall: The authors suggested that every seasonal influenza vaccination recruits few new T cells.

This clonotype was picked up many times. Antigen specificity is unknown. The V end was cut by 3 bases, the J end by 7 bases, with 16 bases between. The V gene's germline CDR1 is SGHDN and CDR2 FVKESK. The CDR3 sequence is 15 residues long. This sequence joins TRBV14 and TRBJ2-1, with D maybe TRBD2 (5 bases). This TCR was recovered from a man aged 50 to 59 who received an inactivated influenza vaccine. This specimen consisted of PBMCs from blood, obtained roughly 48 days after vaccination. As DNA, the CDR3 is TGTGCCAGCAGCCATTTTGGCCATAGCGCTAATGAGCAGTTCTTC. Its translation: CASSHFGHSANEQFF.